This T cell receptor beta chain was captured in a study of blood T cell repertoires in COVID-19 (dated by TCRdb to 2019 to 2021). Broadly, across the study: Collaborator samples came from the United States, Italy and Spain and covered acute and convalescent phases of COVID-19. The prospective study material was composed of cDNA or gDNA derived from T cells, B-cell-depleted T cells, or PBMCs. Deeply sampled blood TCRbeta repertoires from subjects exposed to, actively infected with, or recovered from COVID-19 were included in the dataset. The repertoires were made available in a free public database intended to serve as a resource for research on the immune response to SARS-CoV-2. Samples came from the ongoing ImmuneRACE study (first 160 participants) plus 1,254 subjects from 6 global collaborators. Sample metadata almost always included a de-identified subject ID, COVID-19 status, age in years and sex. HLA class I and class II types, where available, came from metadata supplied by the sample provider rather than from assay-based typing.

CDR1 and CDR2, looked up from the germline V gene, are MDHEN and SYDVKM. The CDR3 measures 16 amino acids from cysteine to phenylalanine. Only the CDR3 region is kept as DNA, spanning 48 bases read in frame from base 1. At one collaborating source in Seattle, patients were enrolled during active infection and were followed longitudinally through the course of disease. Whole blood was collected in K2EDTA tubes by collaborating institutions according to the institutions' own protocols. For TCRbeta analysis, collaborator samples were shipped as frozen whole blood, as isolated PBMCs, or as DNA extracted from either sample type. The immunoSEQ Assay, a bias-controlled multiplex PCR, was used to amplify TCRbeta CDR3 regions from genomic DNA. The study's processing was this. Nucleated cell counts per sample were estimated from amplification of reference gene primers within the assay. To quantify the absolute abundance of each unique TCRbeta CDR3 rearrangement, sequence reads were collapsed and filtered. For each sample, productive Simpson clonality was calculated as the square root of Simpson's diversity index across productive rearrangements. TCRdb's version of the immuneACCESS table is confined to in-frame rearrangements and falls short of the full clone set. An unresolved V gene accounts for under half of the shortfall where checked; the remainder is of unknown origin. The V and J calls and the clone size are those of that table, but D and trimming were determined from the DNA. This sample is represented by about 480,000 clones; approximately 90% of them were singletons. Over 9.5% of the sample is in the top ten clones.

A word on this clone: This receptor's antigen is unknown. The record has no base qualities; no much larger clone is one base away.

General conclusions and limits of the study: How much clinical and demographic metadata was included differed by source and by participant, and the metadata was provided uncurated.

The sample consisted of peripheral blood. The rearrangement combines TRBV28 with TRBJ2-1; 7 junctional bases match TRBD2. The source is a woman aged 45 to 65 with COVID-19, enrolled during active disease. For the CDR3, the sequence is CATLPPGGSSYNEQFF. The DNA is TGTGCTACTCTCCCACCCGGGGGGAGCTCCTACAATGAGCAGTTCTTC.